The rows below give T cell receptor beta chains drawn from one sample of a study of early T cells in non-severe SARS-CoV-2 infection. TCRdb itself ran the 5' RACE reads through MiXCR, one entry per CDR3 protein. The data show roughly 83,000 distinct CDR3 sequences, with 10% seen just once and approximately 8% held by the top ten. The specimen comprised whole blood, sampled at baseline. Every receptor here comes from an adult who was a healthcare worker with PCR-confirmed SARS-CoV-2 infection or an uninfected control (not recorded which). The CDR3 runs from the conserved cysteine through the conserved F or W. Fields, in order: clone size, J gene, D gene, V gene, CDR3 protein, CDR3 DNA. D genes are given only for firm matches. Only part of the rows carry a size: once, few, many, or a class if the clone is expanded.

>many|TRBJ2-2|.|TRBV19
CASSMYGNTGELFF
TGTGCCAGTAGTATGTATGGAAACACCGGGGAGCTGTTTTTT
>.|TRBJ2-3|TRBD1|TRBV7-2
CASSSWTGFSDTQYF
TGTGCCAGCAGCTCATGGACAGGATTCTCCGATACGCAGTATTTT
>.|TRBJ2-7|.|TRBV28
CASSILSSSYEQYF
TGTGCCAGCTCTATCCTTAGCAGCTCCTACGAGCAGTACTTC
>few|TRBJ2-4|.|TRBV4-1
CASSPPLAKNIQYF
TGCGCCAGCAGCCCTCCACTAGCCAAAAACATTCAGTACTTC
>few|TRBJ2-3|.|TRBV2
CASSEDAGSSTDTQYF
TGTGCCAGCAGTGAAGACGCAGGGTCTAGCACAGATACGCAGTATTTT
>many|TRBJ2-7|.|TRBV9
CASSPGTTLYYEQYF
TGTGCCAGCAGCCCTGGGACAACCTTGTACTACGAGCAGTACTTC
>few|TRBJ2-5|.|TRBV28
CASRPDQETQYF
TGTGCCAGCAGACCCGACCAAGAGACCCAGTACTTC
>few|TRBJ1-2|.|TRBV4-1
CASSHRQTGYGYTF
TGCGCCAGCAGCCACCGCCAGACAGGCTATGGCTACACCTTC
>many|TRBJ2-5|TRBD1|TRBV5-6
CASSLRTGNQETQYF
TGTGCCAGCAGCTTACGGACAGGGAATCAAGAGACCCAGTACTTC
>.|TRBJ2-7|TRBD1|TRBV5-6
CASSLVQGAVEQYF
TGTGCCAGCAGCTTGGTTCAGGGGGCGGTCGAGCAGTACTTC
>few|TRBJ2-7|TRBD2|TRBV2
CASSEASSGSSYEQYF
TGTGCCAGCAGTGAAGCTAGTAGCGGGAGCTCCTACGAGCAGTACTTC
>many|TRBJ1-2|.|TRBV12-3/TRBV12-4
CASSPRSEGGYTF
TGTGCCAGCAGCCCCCGTTCGGAGGGGGGCTACACCTTC
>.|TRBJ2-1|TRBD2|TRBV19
CASSATSGNYNEQFF
TGTGCCAGTAGTGCAACTAGCGGGAATTACAATGAGCAGTTCTTC
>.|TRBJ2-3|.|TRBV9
CASSVLREPSTDTQYF
TGTGCCAGCAGCGTACTGCGGGAACCTAGCACAGATACGCAGTATTTT
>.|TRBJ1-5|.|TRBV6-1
CASRNLNQPQHF
TGTGCCAGCAGGAACTTGAATCAGCCCCAGCATTTT
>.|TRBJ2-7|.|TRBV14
CASSQAGGFIYEQYF
TGTGCCAGCAGCCAAGCAGGAGGTTTTATCTACGAGCAGTACTTC
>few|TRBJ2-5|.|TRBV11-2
CASGLGSSQETQYF
TGTGCCAGCGGTCTGGGCTCTAGCCAAGAGACCCAGTACTTC
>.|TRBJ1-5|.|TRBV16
CASSQGRADQPQHF
TGTGCCAGCAGCCAGGGCAGGGCGGATCAGCCCCAGCATTTT
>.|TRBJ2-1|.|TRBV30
CAWSSLDEQFF
TGTGCCTGGAGCTCACTAGACGAGCAGTTCTTC
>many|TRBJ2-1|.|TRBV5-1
CASSLELNNEQFF
TGCGCCAGCAGCTTGGAACTAAACAATGAGCAGTTCTTC
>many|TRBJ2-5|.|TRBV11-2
CASSQVRNSETQYF
TGTGCCAGCAGCCAGGTCCGCAATTCGGAGACCCAGTACTTC
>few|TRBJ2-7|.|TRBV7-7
CASSLGPGENYEQYF
TGTGCCAGCAGCTTAGGACCAGGGGAAAACTACGAGCAGTACTTC
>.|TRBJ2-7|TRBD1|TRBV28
CASSLGPGGVSYEQYF
TGTGCCAGCAGTTTAGGACCAGGGGGCGTCAGTTACGAGCAGTACTTC
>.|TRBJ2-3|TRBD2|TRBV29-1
CSVWTREGGTDTQYF
TGCAGCGTTTGGACGAGGGAGGGCGGAACAGATACGCAGTATTTT
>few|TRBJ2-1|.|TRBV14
CASSPQGSRDSNEQFF
TGTGCCAGCAGCCCACAAGGGAGCAGGGATTCCAATGAGCAGTTCTTC
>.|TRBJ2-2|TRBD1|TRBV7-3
CASSPTGRGELFF
TGTGCCAGCAGCCCGACAGGGAGAGGGGAGCTGTTTTTT
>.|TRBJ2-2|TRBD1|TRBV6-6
CASIQGKERTGELFF
TGTGCCAGCATACAGGGGAAGGAGAGAACCGGGGAGCTGTTTTTT
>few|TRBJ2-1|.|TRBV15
CATSFRLSSYNEQFF
TGTGCCACCAGTTTTCGACTGAGCTCCTACAATGAGCAGTTCTTC
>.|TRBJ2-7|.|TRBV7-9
CASGRPGNEQYF
TGTGCCAGCGGGCGGCCGGGAAACGAGCAGTACTTC
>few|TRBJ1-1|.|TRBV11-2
CASSPPTGSGEAFF
TGTGCCAGCAGCCCACCGACAGGATCGGGGGAGGCTTTCTTT
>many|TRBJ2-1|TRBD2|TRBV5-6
CASKRGGRALSEQFF
TGTGCCAGCAAACGTGGCGGGAGGGCCCTCAGTGAGCAGTTCTTC
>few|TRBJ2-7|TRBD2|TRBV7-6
CASSLAAGTSYEQYF
TGTGCCAGCAGCTTAGCCGCCGGGACTAGCTACGAGCAGTACTTC
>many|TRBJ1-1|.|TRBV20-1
CSAAGTYLAEAFF
TGCAGTGCTGCCGGGACGTACCTTGCTGAAGCTTTCTTT
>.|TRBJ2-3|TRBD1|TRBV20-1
CSARDKTGGVDTQYF
TGCAGTGCTAGAGATAAGACAGGGGGCGTAGATACGCAGTATTTT
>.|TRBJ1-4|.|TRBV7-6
CASSLSLPGANEKLFF
TGTGCCAGCAGCTTAAGTCTGCCTGGGGCTAATGAAAAACTGTTTTTT
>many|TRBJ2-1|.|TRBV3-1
CASSQGPVTNNEQFF
TGTGCCAGCAGCCAAGGCCCTGTAACTAACAATGAGCAGTTCTTC
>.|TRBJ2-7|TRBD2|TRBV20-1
CSALHPRLAGIYEQYF
TGCAGTGCCCTCCACCCTCGACTAGCGGGAATCTACGAGCAGTACTTC
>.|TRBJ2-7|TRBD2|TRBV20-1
CSAGAGTTYEQYF
TGCAGTGCTGGGGCCGGGACTACCTACGAGCAGTACTTC
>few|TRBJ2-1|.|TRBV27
CASRPMTGLSAYNEQFF
TGTGCCAGCAGACCAATGACGGGACTCAGTGCCTACAATGAGCAGTTCTTC
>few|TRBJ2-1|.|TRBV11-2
CASSLERAGMYNEQFF
TGTGCCAGCAGCTTAGAAAGGGCGGGAATGTACAATGAGCAGTTCTTC
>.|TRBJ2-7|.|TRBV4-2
CASSQDQTGWRAREQYF
TGTGCCAGCAGCCAAGATCAGACGGGATGGAGGGCGAGAGAGCAGTACTTC
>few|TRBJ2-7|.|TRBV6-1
CALRELGEQYF
TGTGCCCTCCGGGAGCTCGGGGAGCAGTACTTC
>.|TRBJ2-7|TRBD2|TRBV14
CASSQVRSWTSPQYF
TGTGCCAGCAGCCAAGTGCGGTCTTGGACTAGCCCCCAGTACTTC
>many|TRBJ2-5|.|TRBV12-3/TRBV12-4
CASSLGGDQETQYF
TGTGCCAGCAGTTTGGGGGGTGACCAAGAGACCCAGTACTTC
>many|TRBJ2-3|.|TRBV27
CASSSMLRTDTQYF
TGTGCCAGCAGTTCTATGCTCCGCACAGATACGCAGTATTTT
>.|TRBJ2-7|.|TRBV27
CASRPAGRGEQYF
TGTGCCAGCAGGCCGGCGGGACGGGGAGAGCAGTACTTC
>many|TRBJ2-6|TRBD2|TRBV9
CASTASGTPGANVLTF
TGTGCCAGCACAGCTAGCGGGACTCCCGGGGCCAACGTCCTGACTTTC
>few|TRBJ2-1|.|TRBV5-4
CASSLRGSSYNEQFF
TGTGCCAGCAGCTTGCGGGGAAGCTCCTACAATGAGCAGTTCTTC
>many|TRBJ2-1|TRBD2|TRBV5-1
CASSTGTSGTNEQFF
TGCGCCAGCAGCACCGGGACTAGCGGGACGAATGAGCAGTTCTTC
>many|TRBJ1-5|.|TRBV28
CASSPEPGAAPAF
TGTGCCAGCAGTCCCGAACCGGGGGCAGCCCCAGCATTT
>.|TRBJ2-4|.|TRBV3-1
CASATGTKNIQYF
TGTGCCAGCGCGACTGGAACCAAAAACATTCAGTACTTC